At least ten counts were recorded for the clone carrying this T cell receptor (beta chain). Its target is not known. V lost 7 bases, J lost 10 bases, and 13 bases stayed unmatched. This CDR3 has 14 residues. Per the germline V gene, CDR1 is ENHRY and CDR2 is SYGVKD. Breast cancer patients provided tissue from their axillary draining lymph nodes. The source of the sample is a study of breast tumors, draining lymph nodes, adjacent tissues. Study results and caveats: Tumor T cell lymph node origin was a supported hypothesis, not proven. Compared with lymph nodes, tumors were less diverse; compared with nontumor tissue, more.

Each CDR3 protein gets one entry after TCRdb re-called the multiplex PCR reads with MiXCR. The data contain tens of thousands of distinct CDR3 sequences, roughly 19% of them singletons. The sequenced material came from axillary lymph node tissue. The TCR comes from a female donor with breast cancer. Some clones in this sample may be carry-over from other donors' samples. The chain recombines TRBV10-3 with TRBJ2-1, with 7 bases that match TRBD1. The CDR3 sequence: CAITPGQTMMEQFF. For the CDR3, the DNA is TGTGCCATCACCCCGGGACAGACAATGATGGAGCAGTTCTTC.